The rows below give T cell receptor beta chains drawn from one sample of a study of blood T cell repertoires in COVID-19. Measured with immunoSEQ multiplex PCR; TCRdb has only the in-frame clones, and not every one. The top ten hold roughly 9.3% of the sample, which has some 73,000 clones, roughly 85% seen once. Sequenced sample: peripheral blood. These receptors originate from a man aged 50-60 years with COVID-19, enrolled during active disease. CDR3s include the opening cysteine and the closing phenylalanine or tryptophan. D genes are given only for firm matches. Clone size is not always given. Where it is, it says once, few, many or a class for expanded clones.

TRBV2	.	.	TRBJ1-2	TGTGCCAGCAGTTTCTCCGGGACACCGACCAACACTAACTATGGCTACACCTTC	CASSFSGTPTNTNYGYTF
TRBV12-3/TRBV12-4	.	.	TRBJ2-7	TGTGCCAGCAGTTTAGGGGGGCACGAGCAGTACTTC	CASSLGGHEQYF
TRBV28	.	.	TRBJ1-3	TGTGCCAGCAGGGAAGGTGGAGGACTGAACACCATATATTTT	CASREGGGLNTIYF
TRBV12-3/TRBV12-4	.	.	TRBJ1-1	TGTGCCAGCAGTCTACAGGGGAACACTGAAGCTTTCTTT	CASSLQGNTEAFF
TRBV6-5	.	.	TRBJ2-6	TGTGCCAGCACCCGGAGGGGTACTGGGGCCAACGTCCTGACTTTC	CASTRRGTGANVLTF
TRBV21-1	.	.	TRBJ2-3	TGTGCCAGCAGCAAAGCCCAAGCGCCCGACAGGGGGCGGCCAGATACGCAGTATTTT	CASSKAQAPDRGRPDTQYF
TRBV11-3	TRBD2	.	TRBJ2-1	TGTGCCAGCAGCTCATCCGCTAGCGGGGCCTACAATGAGCAGTTCTTC	CASSSSASGAYNEQFF
TRBV28	.	.	TRBJ2-5	TGTGCCAGCTCACAGTTTGGATCAGGTGGTGAGACCCAGTACTTC	CASSQFGSGGETQYF
TRBV12-3/TRBV12-4	TRBD2	.	TRBJ2-3	TGTGCCAGCAGTTTCGCGGGAGGAGATACGCAGTATTTT	CASSFAGGDTQYF
TRBV27	TRBD1	.	TRBJ2-7	TGTGCCAGCAGTTTCGGGACAGGGTACGACGAGCAGTACTTC	CASSFGTGYDEQYF
TRBV7-9	.	few	TRBJ1-3	TGTGCCAGCAGCTTGGGAGGGGCCTCTGGAAACACCATATATTTT	CASSLGGASGNTIYF
TRBV7-2	.	once	TRBJ2-5	TGTGCCAGCAGCTTAGTTCTTGAGGGAGAGACCCAGTACTTC	CASSLVLEGETQYF
TRBV19	.	once	TRBJ1-4	TGTGCCAGTCGCCTGGGGGGTGCAACTAATGAAAAACTGTTTTTT	CASRLGGATNEKLFF
TRBV5-1	TRBD1	many	TRBJ2-7	TGCGCCAGCAGCTTGGGGACAGGGTCTTTCTACGAGCAGTACTTC	CASSLGTGSFYEQYF
TRBV11-1	.	.	TRBJ1-1	TGTGCCAGCAGCTCACTACAAAGCGAGGTGTCTGAAGCTTTCTTT	CASSSLQSEVSEAFF
TRBV25-1	TRBD1	.	TRBJ1-4	TGTGCCAGCAGCTCAGGGGGCCGCACTAATGAAAAACTGTTTTTT	CASSSGGRTNEKLFF
TRBV2	TRBD2	few	TRBJ2-5	TGTGCCAGCAGACCCGGGACTAGCGGGAGGATCGGAGAGACCCAGTACTTC	CASRPGTSGRIGETQYF
TRBV7-2	TRBD2	.	TRBJ2-7	TGTGCCAGCAGCTCCTGGACTAGCGGGAGTGGAGTCGACGAGCAGTACTTC	CASSSWTSGSGVDEQYF
TRBV9	.	.	TRBJ2-3	TGTGCCAGCAGCCCGCCGGGGGTGACTACGCAGTATTTT	CASSPPGVTTQYF
TRBV5-1	TRBD1	.	TRBJ2-4	TGCGCCAGCAGCTCACCGAGGACAGGTCCCAAAAACATTCAGTACTTC	CASSSPRTGPKNIQYF
TRBV3-1/TRBV3-2	.	few	TRBJ2-1	TGTGCCAGCAGTCCGGGGGATTCTGAGCAGTTCTTC	CASSPGDSEQFF
TRBV18	.	.	TRBJ1-5	TGTGCCAGCTCGCCGTGGGGGGAGATGGATCAGCCCCAGCATTTT	CASSPWGEMDQPQHF
TRBV6-4	.	.	TRBJ2-1	TGTGCCAGCAGTGACTCTACGGGAGAGGGCAATGAGCAGTTCTTC	CASSDSTGEGNEQFF
TRBV2	.	.	TRBJ2-5	TGTGCCAGCAGTGAAATCGGATTTAGGGGAGAGACCCAGTACTTC	CASSEIGFRGETQYF
TRBV28	.	few	TRBJ1-1	TGTGCCAGCAGTTCACTCGCCCGCCTCACTGAAGCTTTCTTT	CASSSLARLTEAFF
TRBV4-1	TRBD2	.	TRBJ2-7	TGCGCCAGCAGCCAAACCGGTCGATCAGCGGGAGCCGCCTACGAGCAGTACTTC	CASSQTGRSAGAAYEQYF
TRBV6-4	TRBD2	.	TRBJ2-2	TGTGCCAGCAGTGACTCGACTAGCGGGAGCGGGGAGCTGTTTTTT	CASSDSTSGSGELFF
TRBV5-1	TRBD1	once	TRBJ2-5	TGCGCCAGCAGCCGGGGACAGGGGGGCCTCCAAGAGACCCAGTACTTC	CASSRGQGGLQETQYF
TRBV4-1	.	few	TRBJ1-1	TGCGCCAGCAGCCAGGTACAGAACACTGAAGCTTTCTTT	CASSQVQNTEAFF
TRBV28	.	.	TRBJ1-2	TGTGCCAGCAATCGGGACATCTCCACGGGGAACTATGGCTACACCTTC	CASNRDISTGNYGYTF
TRBV9	.	.	TRBJ2-1	TGTGCCAGCAGCTACGGGGAAGCCCCTAATGAGCAGTTCTTC	CASSYGEAPNEQFF
TRBV6-6	TRBD1	.	TRBJ1-1	TGTGCCAGCAGCAATCGACAGGGTGGGACTGAAGCTTTCTTT	CASSNRQGGTEAFF
TRBV28	TRBD1	.	TRBJ1-2	TGTGCCAGCAGACGAGGACAGGGCTATGGCTACACCTTC	CASRRGQGYGYTF
TRBV9	.	.	TRBJ1-2	TGTGCCAGCAACTTATTAGCGTTGGATGAAAATGGCTACACCTTC	CASNLLALDENGYTF
TRBV30	.	.	TRBJ1-2	TGTGCCTGGAAACTGACCGGGGACTATGGCTACACCTTC	CAWKLTGDYGYTF
TRBV12-2	.	.	TRBJ2-7	TGTGCAAGTCGCTTAGCTAAGACTTCAGATAGCGGGAGGAGCTCCTACGAGCAGTACTTC	CASRLAKTSDSGRSSYEQYF
TRBV19	.	.	TRBJ2-7	TGTGCCAGTAGTATCCGAGGGAGTAGCTACGAGCAGTACTTC	CASSIRGSSYEQYF
TRBV30	.	.	TRBJ1-1	TGTGCCTGGAGTATATGGGGGACTCACACTGAAGCTTTCTTT	CAWSIWGTHTEAFF
TRBV13	.	.	TRBJ1-3	TGTGCCAGCAGCTTAGACAGGCACTCTGGAAACACCATATATTTT	CASSLDRHSGNTIYF
TRBV7-8	TRBD1	.	TRBJ2-1	TGTGCCAGCAGCTCGGACAGGGGGCGGGTCAATGAGCAGTTCTTC	CASSSDRGRVNEQFF
TRBV19	TRBD2	.	TRBJ2-1	TGTGCCAGTAGTATGGGACTAGCAGGCGAGCAGTTCTTC	CASSMGLAGEQFF
TRBV5-1	.	.	TRBJ2-3	TGCGCCAGCAGCTTGCAATCTCAGGTGACAGATACGCAGTATTTT	CASSLQSQVTDTQYF
TRBV11-2	.	.	TRBJ1-2	TGTGCCAGCAGCTTAGCGGCAGGGACAACCTATGGCTACACCTTC	CASSLAAGTTYGYTF
TRBV30	.	once	TRBJ1-1	TGTGCCTGGAGTGCCCAGAACACTGAAGCTTTCTTT	CAWSAQNTEAFF
TRBV6-6	.	.	TRBJ1-2	TGTGCCAGCAGTCCCCAGGGGAGTGGGGGCTACACCTTC	CASSPQGSGGYTF
TRBV6-4	TRBD2	.	TRBJ2-1	TGTGCCAGCAGTGAACTAGCGGGAGGCCCTGAGCAGTTCTTC	CASSELAGGPEQFF
TRBV6-4	.	.	TRBJ2-1	TGTGCCAGCAGTGAAGAGGGAGGGGGTAATGAGCAGTTCTTC	CASSEEGGGNEQFF
TRBV2	TRBD1	.	TRBJ1-6	TGTGCCAGCAATCGGGACAGGGGGCGGACACCCCTCCACTTT	CASNRDRGRTPLHF
TRBV15	TRBD1	.	TRBJ1-2	TGTGCCACCAGCCCCCGAGGACAGGGGGGGTATGGCTACACCTTC	CATSPRGQGGYGYTF
TRBV6-1	TRBD2	.	TRBJ2-5	TGTGCCAGCAGTGAATCTTGGGCTAGCGGGGAGGAGACCCAGTACTTC	CASSESWASGEETQYF
TRBV6-5	.	.	TRBJ2-7	TGTGCCAGCAGTTATGGCGTCGGAGGCCTATACTACGAGCAGTACTTC	CASSYGVGGLYYEQYF
TRBV7-2	TRBD1	few	TRBJ2-7	TGTGCCAGCAGCTCCCCGGGACAGGGTATCTACGAGCAGTACTTC	CASSSPGQGIYEQYF
TRBV9	TRBD2	.	TRBJ2-2	TGTGCCAGCAGCGTAGGGGCTAGCGGGAGGGCCGACGGGGAGCTGTTTTTT	CASSVGASGRADGELFF
TRBV7-9	.	.	TRBJ1-2	TGTGCCAGCAGTCCCCAGACACCGACCCACTATGGCTACACCTTC	CASSPQTPTHYGYTF
TRBV7-9	.	.	TRBJ2-6	TGTGCCAGCAGCTTGGCCGGGGCCAACGTCCTGACTTTC	CASSLAGANVLTF
TRBV27	.	.	TRBJ1-2	TGTGCCAGCAAAGGAGCGGGCTATGGCTACACCTTC	CASKGAGYGYTF
TRBV7-2	TRBD2	.	TRBJ2-7	TGTGCCAGCAGCGTAACCGGGACTAGCGGTTACGAGCAGTACTTC	CASSVTGTSGYEQYF
TRBV27	TRBD2	.	TRBJ2-1	TGTGCCAGCAGTTCGACCGGGACTACGACCTACAATGAGCAGTTCTTC	CASSSTGTTTYNEQFF